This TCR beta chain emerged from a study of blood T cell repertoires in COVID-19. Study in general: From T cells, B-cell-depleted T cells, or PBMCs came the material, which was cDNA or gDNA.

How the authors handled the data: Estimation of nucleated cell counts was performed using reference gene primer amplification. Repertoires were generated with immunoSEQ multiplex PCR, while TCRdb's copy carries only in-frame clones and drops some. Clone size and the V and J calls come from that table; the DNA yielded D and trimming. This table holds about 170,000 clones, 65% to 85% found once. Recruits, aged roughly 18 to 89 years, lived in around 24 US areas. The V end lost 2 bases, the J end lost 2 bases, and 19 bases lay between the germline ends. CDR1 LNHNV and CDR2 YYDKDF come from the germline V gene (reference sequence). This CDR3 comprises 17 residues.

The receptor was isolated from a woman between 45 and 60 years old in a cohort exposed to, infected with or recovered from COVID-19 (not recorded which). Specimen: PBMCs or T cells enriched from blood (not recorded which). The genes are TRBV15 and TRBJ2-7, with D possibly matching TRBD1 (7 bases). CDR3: CATSRSRDSHGAYEQYF. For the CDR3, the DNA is TGTGCCACCAGCAGATCGCGGGACAGCCATGGAGCCTACGAGCAGTACTTC.